These 9 T cell receptor beta chains were sequenced from one sample in a study of beta chain features in type 1 diabetes. Study-level findings and limits: Type 1 diabetes patients had moderately but significantly shorter TCRB CDR3s in all four CD4+ subsets.

What these receptors recognize is not known. Sequencing targeted expressed TCRB transcripts, as all isolated RNA had been reverse transcribed. Measured with immunoSEQ multiplex PCR; TCRdb has only the in-frame clones, and not every one. This sample carries approximately 120,000 clones, approximately 15% of them seen once, and the ten largest clones take roughly 2.5%. Sample: central memory CD4+ T cells from blood. The source is a young man with type 1 diabetes.

This clone was observed a handful of times. The chain uses TRBV14 and TRBJ2-1; D might be TRBD2 (6 bases). The ends were cut back, 3 bases at V and 6 bases at J, with 21 bases in the middle. The CDR3 has 17 residues. Germline V gene sequence: CDR1 SGHDN, CDR2 FVKESK. CDR3 in amino acids: CASSHLAGRGRANEQFF. The CDR3 DNA sequence: TGTGCCAGCAGCCATTTGGCCGGGAGAGGTCGGGCCAATGAGCAGTTCTTC.

The genes are TRBV16 and TRBJ1-6; unclear D gene. Germline CDR1 KGHSY, CDR2 FQNENV. V shed 0 bases and J shed 5 bases, with 2 bases lying between them. The CDR3 is 13 amino acids. The CDR3 region is CASSQSDNSPLHF. In nucleotides, the CDR3 is TGTGCCAGCAGCCAATCGGATAATTCACCCCTCCACTTT.

The rearrangement joins TRBV28 to TRBJ1-1, with a tentative D call TRBD1 (6 bases). CDR3 length: 18 amino acids. V dropped 6 bases and J dropped 0 bases, with 23 bases sitting between them. Germline lookup yields CDR1 MDHEN and CDR2 SYDVKM. As DNA, the CDR3 is TGTGCCAGCAGGATGGTCGGCCTAGACGGGGACATGAACACTGAAGCTTTCTTT. It specifies CASRMVGLDGDMNTEAFF.

V and J are TRBV10-1 and TRBJ2-1, with D possibly being TRBD1 (5 bases). Germline V gene lookup returns CDR1 WNHNN and CDR2 SYGVQD (reference sequence). The CDR3 is 12 residues long. V lost 3 bases to trimming and J lost 12 bases, with 12 bases between them. The chain's CDR3 is CASSESRVLQFF. The DNA of the CDR3 is TGCGCCAGCAGTGAAAGCAGGGTACTGCAGTTCTTC.

J is TRBJ2-1 and V is TRBV10-3; D remains unclear. The CDR3 is made up of 14 amino acids. Germline V lookup: CDR1 ENHRY, CDR2 SYGVKD. Trimming stripped 3 bases from V and 7 bases from J, with 13 bases between. In DNA, the CDR3 is TGTGCCATCAGTGAACGAAGGTCGGAGAATGAGCAGTTCTTC. Amino acids: CAISERRSENEQFF.

This clone came up a few times. The V and J genes are TRBV30 and TRBJ2-1; 11 bases match TRBD2. This CDR3 contains 16 residues. Germline lookup yields CDR1 GTSNPN and CDR2 SVGIG (reference sequence). Unmatched junction bases numbered 12, after V lost 6 bases and J lost 5 bases. CDR3: CACALPTSGIDNEQFF. In DNA form, the CDR3 reads TGTGCCTGCGCATTACCGACTAGCGGGATCGACAATGAGCAGTTCTTC.

V and J are TRBV7-8 and TRBJ2-3; the D gene is possibly TRBD1 (5 bases). V was trimmed by 2 bases and J by 4 bases, leaving 13 bases between them. The CDR3 is 15 residues long. The V gene's germline CDR1 is SGHVS and CDR2 FQNEAQ. The CDR3 DNA reads as TGTGCCAGCAGCTTATCAGCAGCAGGGTCAGATACGCAGTATTTT. Its translation is CASSLSAAGSDTQYF. The full variable domain, completed using reference TRBV7-8 and TRBJ2-3, is GAGVSQSPRYKVAKRGQDVALRCDPISGHVSLFWYQQALGQGPEFLTYFQNEAQLDKSGLPSDRFFAERPEGSVSTLKIQRTQQEDSAVYLCASSLSAAGSDTQYFGPGTRLTVL.

The sample holds a few counts of this clone. V is TRBV4-3 and J is TRBJ1-4; TRBD1 aligns across 10 bases. With 2 bases clipped from V and 4 bases from J, the junction kept 7 bases outside the gene matches. The germline V gene has CDR1 LGHNA and CDR2 YSLEER. The CDR3 length is 17 residues. In nucleotides, the CDR3 is TGCGCCAGCAGCCAACGAACCGGGACAGGGGTTAATGAAAAACTGTTTTTT. Its translation is CASSQRTGTGVNEKLFF.

This clone has a count of ten or more. The rearrangement links TRBV4-2 to TRBJ2-4, with D possibly matching TRBD1 (5 bases). Germline assignment: CDR1 LGHNA and CDR2 YNFKEQ. This CDR3 is 14 amino acids long. Trimming left V 5 bases short and J 8 bases short, with 16 bases between. The CDR3 nucleotides are TGTGCCAGCAGCTGGGCCCAGGGTGAGGACATTCAGTACTTC. Translating gives CASSWAQGEDIQYF.